This T cell receptor beta chain comes out of a study of T cells in Graves' hyperthyroidism and ophthalmopathy. A remark on this clonotype: The antigen remains undetermined.

The CDR3 totals 16 residues. From germline, CDR1 is MGHRA and CDR2 YSYEKL. Trimming removed 0 bases from V and 0 bases from J, with 9 bases in between. Absence of ophthalmopathy progression within 18 months defined stable Graves' hyperthyroidism. RNA transcripts were the template for amplifying TCR beta CDR3 regions. TCR CDR3 regions were first amplified by RT-PCR with HTBI primers. Via MiXCR, TCRdb re-called the multiplex PCR reads, giving one row per CDR3 protein. The data show about 480,000 distinct CDR3 sequences, 13% to 15% seen once. Whole-study findings and limits: Before onset, ophthalmopathy was predicted by the model a median around 6 months earlier.

The chain has TRBV4-1 and TRBJ1-3, with D perhaps matching TRBD1 (5 bases). This clonotype was obtained from a woman under 30 with Graves' hyperthyroidism. The specimen sequenced was blood. CDR3: CASSQDAGNSGNTIYF. For the CDR3, the DNA is TGCGCCAGCAGCCAAGATGCAGGGAACTCTGGAAACACCATATATTTT.